This T cell receptor beta chain is from a study of blood T cell repertoires in COVID-19. Study background: The analysed material was cDNA or gDNA that came from T cells, B-cell-depleted T cells, or PBMCs.

Germline V gene sequence: CDR1 SGHKS, CDR2 YYEKEE (reference sequence). The CDR3 spans 13 residues. The germline V and J ends were trimmed by 1 base and 1 base, with 5 bases remaining between them. Method: immunoSEQ multiplex PCR; TCRdb's copy keeps in-frame clones and lacks some. Of fewer than 150,000 clones in the sample, roughly four fifths were seen once. The chain employs TRBV5-5 and TRBJ1-1; no reliable D call. This TCR derives from a woman in her 50s with acute or convalescent COVID-19. Input material: peripheral blood. CDR3 amino acids: CASSLFGNTEAFF. CDR3 DNA sequence: TGTGCCAGCAGCTTGTTCGGGAACACTGAAGCTTTCTTT.